The 15 T cell receptor beta chains below come from one sample, sequenced in a study of molecular identifiers for immune sequencing clone quantification. Using its own MiXCR run on the PCR reads, TCRdb lists one record per CDR3 protein. Of some 100,000 distinct CDR3 sequences listed, approximately 40% are singletons. The sample consisted of naive CD8+ T cells from blood, with Jurkat cell RNA spiked in. Regarding subset: FACS-sorted CD8+CD4-CCR7+CD45RA+ naive T cells. These TCRs come from a human donor in good health. Some libraries in this study had Jurkat cell RNA spiked in.

This clonotype has a count of ten or more. The chain has TRBV5-1 and TRBJ1-1, with D possibly being TRBD1 (6 bases). Germline V gives CDR1 SGHRS, CDR2 YFSETQ. V was trimmed by 2 bases and J by 2 bases, leaving 10 bases between them. CDR3 size: 14 residues. For the CDR3, the DNA is TGCGCCAGCAGCTTTCGGACAGTAAACACTGAAGCTTTCTTT. Translated: CASSFRTVNTEAFF.

With regard to this clonotype: At one end the junction does not follow the germline gene, possibly because of a read error. This chain connects TRBV29-1 to TRBJ1-2; D may be TRBD1 (5 bases). The CDR3 is 14 residues long. Per germline, CDR1 SQVTM and CDR2 ANQGSEA. CDR3 protein: CSVEGGRQPYGYAF. CDR3 sequence (DNA): TGCAGCGTTGAGGGGGGGAGACAGCCTTATGGCTACGCCTTC.

The chain has TRBV28 and TRBJ1-5, with D unclear. Germline CDR1 reads MDHEN; CDR2 reads SYDVKM. V shed 6 bases and J shed 4 bases, with 7 bases lying between them. The CDR3 is made up of 12 amino acids. The CDR3 reads CASSPFNQPQHF. The CDR3 DNA reads TGTGCCAGCAGCCCCTTTAATCAGCCCCAGCATTTT.

Concerning this clonotype itself: An end of the junction does not agree with germline; a read error may underlie this. The chain combines TRBV27 with TRBJ2-2; tentatively, D is TRBD1 or TRBD2 (5 bases each). The CDR3 runs 13 residues. Germline values: CDR1 MNHEY, CDR2 SMNVEV (reference sequence). The CDR3 sequence is CASSLGRPGELVF. CDR3 DNA: TGTGCCAGCAGTTTGGGGCGTCCCGGGGAGCTGGTTTTT.

The rearrangement links TRBV15 to TRBJ2-1, with TRBD2 matching 13 bases. This CDR3 comprises 13 residues. The V gene end was trimmed by 7 bases and the J gene end by 7 bases; junction bases not matched to a gene: 1. Germline CDR1 LNHNV, CDR2 YYDKDF (reference sequence). The CDR3 sequence: CATTLAGGNEQFF. In DNA, the CDR3 is TGTGCCACCACACTAGCGGGAGGGAATGAGCAGTTCTTC.

This clonotype was seen many times. The chain joins TRBV23-1 to TRBJ2-7, with 8 bases that match TRBD1. TRBV23-1 is marked as an open reading frame, function uncertain. V dropped 4 bases and J dropped 3; count of bases not matched to a gene: 5. The CDR3 spans 14 residues. Here the CDR3 reads CASSPTGVLYEQYF. DNA for the CDR3: TGCGCCAGCAGTCCGACAGGGGTGCTCTACGAGCAGTACTTC.

The chain uses TRBV7-6 and TRBJ1-5; D not certain. Germline lookup yields CDR1 SGHVS and CDR2 FNYEAQ. CDR3 length equals 13 residues. Trimming took off 5 bases at V and 4 bases at J, with 9 bases between the two ends. CDR3 in DNA: TGTGCCAGCAGCATTAGATGGAATCAGCCCCAGCATTTT. It specifies CASSIRWNQPQHF.

The count of this clonotype is one. The chain uses TRBV28 and TRBJ2-5; D tentatively fits TRBD1 or TRBD2 (5 bases each). Germline assignment: CDR1 MDHEN and CDR2 SYDVKM. V was pared by 6 bases and J by 1 base, with 21 bases between. This CDR3 contains 17 residues. The CDR3 spells CASSSLGTGPFQETQYF. In nucleotides, the CDR3 is TGTGCCAGCAGCTCCCTCGGGACGGGTCCCTTCCAAGAGACCCAGTACTTC.

This clonotype was detected a few times. This chain links TRBV4-2 with TRBJ2-2, with no clear D. Germline V CDR1 and CDR2: LGHNA, YNFKEQ. Between the trimmed V and J ends, which lost 2 bases and 2 bases, there was a span of 0 bases. The CDR3 is made up of 12 amino acids. CDR3 in amino acids: CASSQNTGELFF. CDR3 nucleotide sequence: TGTGCCAGCAGCCAAAACACCGGGGAGCTGTTTTTT.

There are a few counts of this clonotype. This chain connects TRBV9 to TRBJ2-2; 7 positions agree with TRBD1. The length of the CDR3 is 14 residues. From germline, CDR1 is SGDLS and CDR2 YYNGEE. The V segment lost 0 bases and the J segment 6 bases; nucleotides outside the gene matches: 2. CDR3 DNA sequence: TGTGCCAGCAGCGTAGAAGGGGGCTCCGGGGAGCTGTTTTTT. This sequence encodes CASSVEGGSGELFF.

The table lists this clonotype with many counts. V gene TRBV29-1 combines with J gene TRBJ2-5; no clear D. CDR3 length: 13 residues. V was clipped by 0 bases and J by 2 bases, with 7 bases between them. Germline loops: CDR1 SQVTM, CDR2 ANQGSEA. CDR3 coding DNA: TGCAGCGTTGAAGAAGCCCTACAAGAGACCCAGTACTTC. This sequence encodes CSVEEALQETQYF.

The CDR3 DNA reads TGTGCCAGCAGTTACTTCGGGGAGGGTGATCAGCCCCAGCATTTT. Amino acid sequence: CASSYFGEGDQPQHF. The rearrangement links TRBV28 to TRBJ1-5, with D uncertain. CDR3 length: 15 residues. The V end lost 4 bases, the J end lost 5 bases, and 15 bases lay between the germline ends. Germline CDR1 reads MDHEN; CDR2 reads SYDVKM.

This clonotype has just a few counts. This clone may be a read error of a much larger clone one base away. V usage is TRBV7-9 and J usage is TRBJ1-5; D ambiguous. The CDR3 contains 13 residues. The germline CDR1 and CDR2 sequences are SEHNR and FQNEAQ (reference sequence). The CDR3 here is CASSPSDNQPPHF. The CDR3 coding sequence is TGTGCCAGCAGCCCATCGGATAATCAGCCCCCGCATTTT.

This clonotype has a count of ten or more. J is TRBJ2-7 and V is TRBV6-2 or TRBV6-3; 8 nucleotides line up with TRBD2. With V trimmed by 3 bases and J by 4 bases, 5 bases remained unmatched. This CDR3 region has 14 residues. CDR1 MNHEY and CDR2 SVGEGT come from the germline V gene. CDR3 bases: TGTGCCAGCAGTTATGTAGCGGGACGGTACGAGCAGTACTTC. Residues: CASSYVAGRYEQYF.

This clonotype was seen only a few times. This chain's CDR3 is CASSLGLLYEQYF. The CDR3 DNA sequence: TGTGCCAGCAGTTTAGGACTACTCTACGAGCAGTACTTC. V is TRBV28 and J is TRBJ2-7, with D tentatively TRBD2 (6 bases). V dropped 2 bases and J dropped 3 bases, with 8 bases sitting between them. Germline CDR1 and CDR2: MDHEN and SYDVKM. This CDR3 has 13 amino acids.